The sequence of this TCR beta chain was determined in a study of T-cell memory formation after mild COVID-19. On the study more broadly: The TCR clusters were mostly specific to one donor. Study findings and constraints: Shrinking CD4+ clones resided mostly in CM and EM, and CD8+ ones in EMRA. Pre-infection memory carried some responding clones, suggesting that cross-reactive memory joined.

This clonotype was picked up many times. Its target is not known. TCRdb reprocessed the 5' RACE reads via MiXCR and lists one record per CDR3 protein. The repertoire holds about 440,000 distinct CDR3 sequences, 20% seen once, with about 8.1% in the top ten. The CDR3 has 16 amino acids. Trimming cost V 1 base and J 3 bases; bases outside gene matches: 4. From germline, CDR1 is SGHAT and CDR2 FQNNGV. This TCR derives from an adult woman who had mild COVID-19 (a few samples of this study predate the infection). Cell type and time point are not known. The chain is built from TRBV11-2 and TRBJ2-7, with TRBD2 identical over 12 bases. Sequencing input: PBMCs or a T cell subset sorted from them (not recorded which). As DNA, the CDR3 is TGTGCCAGCAGCTTAGTGACTAGCGGGAGTGTCTACGAGCAGTACTTC. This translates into CASSLVTSGSVYEQYF.